This record looks at one T cell receptor (beta chain) sequence and its context. The antigen is not known. The sample belongs to a study of cytomegalovirus exposure and HLA in healthy donors. Broader study findings: Sequencing probably produced one cluster of sequence variants that were highly shared. Reportedly, cytomegalovirus status was diagnosed with high sensitivity and specificity.

60 Vbeta and 13 Jbeta primers were used in PCR. Measured with immunoSEQ multiplex PCR; TCRdb has only the in-frame clones, and not every one. Counted here are fewer than 200,000 clones, about nine tenths occurring once; the ten biggest clones make up less than 1.3%. V lost 5 bases, J lost 5 bases, and 18 bases lay in between. The CDR3 is 16 amino acids. CDR1 SGHTA and CDR2 FQGTGA come from the germline V gene. Sequencing was carried out using PBMCs. V usage is TRBV7-3 and J usage is TRBJ2-2, with a weak D call TRBD1 (6 bases). The sequence derives from a boy younger than 10 in good health and CMV-seronegative. The CDR3 DNA reads as TGTGCCAGCAGCCCCAACCCGTCCCAGGGGACCGGGGAGCTGTTTTTT. Its protein is CASSPNPSQGTGELFF.